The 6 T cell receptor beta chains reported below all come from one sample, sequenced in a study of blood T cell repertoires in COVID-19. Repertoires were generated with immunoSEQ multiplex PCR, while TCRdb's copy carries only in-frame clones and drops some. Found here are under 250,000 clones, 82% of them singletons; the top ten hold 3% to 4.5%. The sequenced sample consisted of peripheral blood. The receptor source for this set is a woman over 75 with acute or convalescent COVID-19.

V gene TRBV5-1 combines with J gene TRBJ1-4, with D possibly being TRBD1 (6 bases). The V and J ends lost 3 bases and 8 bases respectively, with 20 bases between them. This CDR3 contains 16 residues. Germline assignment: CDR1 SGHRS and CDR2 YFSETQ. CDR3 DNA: TGCGCCAGCAGCTCTCAGGCGGGGGGGCACGGGGAAAAACTGTTTTTT. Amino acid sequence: CASSSQAGGHGEKLFF. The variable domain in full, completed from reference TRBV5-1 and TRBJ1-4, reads KAGVTQTPRYLIKTRGQQVTLSCSPISGHRSVSWYQQTPGQGLQFLFEYFSETQRNKGNFPGRFSGRQFSNSRSEMNVSTLELGDSALYLCASSSQAGGHGEKLFFGSGTQLSVL.

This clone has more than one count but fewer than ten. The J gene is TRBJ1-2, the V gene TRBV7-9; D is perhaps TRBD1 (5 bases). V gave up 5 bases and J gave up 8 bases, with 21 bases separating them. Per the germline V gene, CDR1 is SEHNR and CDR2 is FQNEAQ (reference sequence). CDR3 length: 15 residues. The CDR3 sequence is CASSRSRAPGEGYTF. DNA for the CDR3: TGTGCCAGCAGCCGTTCGCGGGCGCCGGGGGAGGGCTACACCTTC.

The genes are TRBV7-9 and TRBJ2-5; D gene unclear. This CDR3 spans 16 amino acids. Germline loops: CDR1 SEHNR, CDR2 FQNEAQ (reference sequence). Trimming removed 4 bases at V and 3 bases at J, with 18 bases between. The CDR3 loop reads CASSSRLTVRKETQYF. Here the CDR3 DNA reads TGTGCCAGCAGCTCAAGACTTACGGTTCGGAAAGAGACCCAGTACTTC.

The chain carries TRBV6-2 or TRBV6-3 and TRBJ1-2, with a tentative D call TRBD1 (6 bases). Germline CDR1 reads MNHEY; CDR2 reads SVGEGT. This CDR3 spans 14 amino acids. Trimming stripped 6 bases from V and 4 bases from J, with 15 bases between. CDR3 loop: CASSPDGRGYGYTF. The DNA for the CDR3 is TGTGCCAGCAGCCCCGACGGCAGGGGCTATGGCTACACCTTC.

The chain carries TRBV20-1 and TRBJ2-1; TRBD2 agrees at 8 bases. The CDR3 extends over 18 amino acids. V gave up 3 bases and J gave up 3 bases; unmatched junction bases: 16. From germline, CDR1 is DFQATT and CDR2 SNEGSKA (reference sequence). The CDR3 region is CSASASGGALKSYNEQFF. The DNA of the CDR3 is TGCAGTGCTAGTGCAAGCGGGGGCGCCCTAAAAAGCTACAATGAGCAGTTCTTC.

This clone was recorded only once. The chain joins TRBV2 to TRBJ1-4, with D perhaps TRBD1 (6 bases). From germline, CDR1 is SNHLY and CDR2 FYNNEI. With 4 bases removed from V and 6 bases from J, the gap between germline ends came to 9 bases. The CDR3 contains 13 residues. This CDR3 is CASSVGAYEKLFF. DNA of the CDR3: TGTGCCAGCAGTGTGGGGGCGTATGAAAAACTGTTTTTT.